The 32 T cell receptor beta chains presented below share a single source sample, sequenced in a study of blood T cell repertoires in COVID-19. Libraries were prepared by immunoSEQ multiplex PCR; TCRdb keeps only in-frame clonotypes and omits some of them. In the table there are tens of thousands of clones, more than 70% of which are singletons. Sequencing was done on a sample of peripheral blood. The receptors derive from a human donor in a cohort sampled during active COVID-19.

This clone came up a few times. The chain couples TRBV15 to TRBJ2-5; D uncertain. Germline CDR1 is LNHNV and CDR2 is YYDKDF (reference sequence). Trimming took 0 bases from V and 5 from J, leaving 10 bases between them. The CDR3 spans 14 residues. CDR3 sequence: CATSRDAWAETQYF. The CDR3 DNA is TGTGCCACCAGCAGAGATGCTTGGGCCGAGACCCAGTACTTC.

The V call is TRBV28, the J call TRBJ2-7; 8 positions match TRBD2. The CDR3 runs to 13 residues. Germline loops: CDR1 MDHEN, CDR2 SYDVKM. The chain's CDR3 is CASRGGAGNEQYF. DNA for the CDR3: TGTGCTTCCCGGGGGGGAGCGGGTAACGAGCAGTACTTC.

V usage is TRBV27 and J usage is TRBJ1-5, with D possibly TRBD1 on 5 matching bases. V was trimmed by 2 bases and J by 7 bases, leaving 12 bases between them. In germline, CDR1 is MNHEY, CDR2 SMNVEV (reference sequence). The CDR3 length is 14 residues. The CDR3, as DNA: TGTGCCAGCAGTTTAGTGGAGGGGAGGCAGCCCCAGCATTTT. Protein sequence: CASSLVEGRQPQHF.

In this sample, this clone turned up a few times. This sequence joins TRBV28 and TRBJ2-2; maybe TRBD1 (5 bases). Germline CDR1 MDHEN, CDR2 SYDVKM. This CDR3 comprises 14 residues. The V gene lost 7 bases and the J gene lost 5 bases, with 14 bases spanning the gap. The CDR3 sequence is CASNKGSRTGELFF. CDR3 in DNA: TGTGCCAGCAACAAGGGGTCGCGGACCGGGGAGCTGTTTTTT.

The chain employs TRBV6-5 and TRBJ2-7; 9 bases are shared with TRBD1. Trimming took 5 bases from V and 3 from J; bases not matched to a gene: 2. This CDR3 is 13 amino acids long. CDR1 and CDR2 (germline): MNHEY, SVGAGI. DNA of the CDR3: TGTGCCAGCAGTCGGACAGGGGACTACGAGCAGTACTTC. As protein: CASSRTGDYEQYF.

The chain links TRBV27 to TRBJ2-2, with a tentative D call TRBD2 (6 bases). The germline gives CDR1 MNHEY, CDR2 SMNVEV (reference sequence). The CDR3 has 15 amino acids. Between the trimmed V and J ends, which lost 2 bases and 4 bases, there was a span of 11 bases. The CDR3 reads CASSLGSAGTGELFF. DNA of the CDR3: TGTGCCAGCAGTTTAGGGTCAGCGGGCACCGGGGAGCTGTTTTTT.

The chain links TRBV30 to TRBJ2-5, with D hard to call. The germline gives CDR1 GTSNPN, CDR2 SVGIG (reference sequence). There are 11 residues in the CDR3. The ends were cut back, 2 bases at V and 2 bases at J, with 3 bases in the middle. The CDR3 reads CAWSLQETQYF. The CDR3 DNA is TGTGCCTGGAGTCTTCAAGAGACCCAGTACTTC.

The chain combines TRBV5-1 with TRBJ2-2; D is unresolved. The CDR3 is 13 amino acids. Trimming removed 2 bases at V and 6 bases at J, with 8 bases between. Germline loops: CDR1 SGHRS, CDR2 YFSETQ. CDR3 sequence: CASSLLRAGELFF. CDR3 DNA: TGCGCCAGCAGCTTATTAAGAGCCGGGGAGCTGTTTTTT.

CDR3 loop: CASSIPTGELYGYTF. DNA for the CDR3: TGTGCCAGCAGCATACCGACAGGGGAACTCTATGGCTACACCTTC. This chain uses TRBV5-4 with TRBJ1-2, with 8 bases lining up with TRBD1. CDR1 SGHNT and CDR2 YYREEE come from the germline V gene (reference sequence). J gave up 4 bases and V 4 bases, and 9 bases lay outside the gene matches. CDR3 size: 15 residues.

This chain joins TRBV5-4 and TRBJ2-3, with D tentatively TRBD2 (5 bases). Germline V gene sequence: CDR1 SGHNT, CDR2 YYREEE (reference sequence). The CDR3 is 15 amino acids. Trimming pared 0 bases from V and 0 bases from J, leaving 8 bases between. The DNA of the CDR3 is TGTGCCAGCAGCTTGGACCGGGGAAGCACAGATACGCAGTATTTT. Residues: CASSLDRGSTDTQYF.

The chain carries TRBV6-1 and TRBJ1-5; D is possibly TRBD1 (6 bases). Looked up from germline, CDR1 is MNHNS and CDR2 is SASEGT. Trimming took off 4 bases at V and 0 bases at J, with 16 bases between the two ends. The CDR3 covers 17 residues. DNA for the CDR3: TGTGCCAGCAGTGTAATCCAGGGGATATATAGCAATCAGCCCCAGCATTTT. It translates to CASSVIQGIYSNQPQHF.

The chain couples TRBV11-2 to TRBJ1-1; no firm D call. CDR3 size: 12 residues. Germline CDR1 reads SGHAT; CDR2 reads FQNNGV. The germline V and J ends were trimmed by 2 bases and 11 bases, with 12 bases remaining between them. CDR3 coding DNA: TGTGCCAGCAGCTTAAACGGACTTGGGGCTTTCTTT. Translated, it gives CASSLNGLGAFF. Complete variable domain (other parts from reference TRBV11-2 and TRBJ1-1): EAGVAQSPRYKIIEKRQSVAFWCNPISGHATLYWYQQILGQGPKLLIQFQNNGVVDDSQLPKDRFSAERLKGVDSTLKIQPAKLEDSAVYLCASSLNGLGAFFGQGTRLTVV.

This chain uses TRBV28 with TRBJ1-2; maybe TRBD1 (6 bases). Trimming removed 5 bases at V and 4 bases at J, with 17 bases between. The CDR3 length is 15 residues. Per germline, CDR1 MDHEN and CDR2 SYDVKM. Here the CDR3 reads CASSLGHSGGYGYTF. In DNA, the CDR3 is TGTGCCAGCAGTCTGGGACATAGTGGGGGCTATGGCTACACCTTC.

The V call is TRBV27, the J call TRBJ1-5; TRBD1 matches 11 bases. This CDR3 has 14 residues. Germline V CDR1 and CDR2: MNHEY, SMNVEV (reference sequence). V was clipped by 6 bases and J by 5 bases; unmatched bases: 3. The CDR3 DNA follows: TGTGCCAGCAGAAGGACAGGGGGCCATCAGCCCCAGCATTTT. Amino acid sequence: CASRRTGGHQPQHF.

In the case of this clone: Other DNA sequences in the same sample also yield this CDR3. V and J are TRBV5-6 and TRBJ2-7, with 8 nucleotides matching TRBD1. V trimming: 0 bases; J trimming: 4 bases; junction bases outside the gene matches: 3. The CDR3 loop spans 14 amino acids. Germline CDR1 is SGHDT and CDR2 is YYEEEE. The CDR3 DNA reads TGTGCCAGCAGCTTGGGACAGGGGAGATACGAGCAGTACTTC. Protein sequence: CASSLGQGRYEQYF.

The rearrangement uses TRBV18 and TRBJ2-7, with D possibly being TRBD1 (5 bases). Between the trimmed V and J ends, which lost 4 bases and 0 bases, there was a span of 10 bases. The germline V gene encodes CDR1 KGHSH and CDR2 LQKENI. The length of the CDR3 is 14 residues. CDR3 sequence: CASSLLDNSYEQYF. In DNA form, the CDR3 reads TGTGCCAGCTCACTACTGGACAACTCCTACGAGCAGTACTTC.

Here the CDR3 reads CASSIRSGRNLEQFF. CDR3 DNA sequence: TGTGCCAGTAGTATCCGTAGCGGGAGAAATTTAGAGCAGTTCTTC. This sequence joins TRBV19 and TRBJ2-1; 9 bases align to TRBD2. The CDR3 contains 15 residues. The germline V gene has CDR1 LNHDA and CDR2 SQIVND (reference sequence). Trimming cost V 3 bases and J 10 bases; bases outside gene matches: 10.

V usage is TRBV5-1 and J usage is TRBJ1-1, with a possible D match to TRBD1 (6 bases). With 4 bases removed from V and 7 bases from J, the gap between germline ends came to 23 bases. Germline V lookup: CDR1 SGHRS, CDR2 YFSETQ. The CDR3 loop spans 16 amino acids. The CDR3 DNA follows: TGCGCCAGCAGCGTAAACCCCGGACTTAGGGGGGGTGAAGCTTTCTTT. It is translated as CASSVNPGLRGGEAFF.

The chain employs TRBV18 and TRBJ1-1; the D is unclear. CDR3 length: 14 residues. V lost 0 bases to trimming and J lost 0 bases, with 5 bases between them. Per the germline V gene, CDR1 is KGHSH and CDR2 is LQKENI. The CDR3 nucleotides read TGTGCCAGCTCACCACCAGCCATGAACACTGAAGCTTTCTTT. Amino acids: CASSPPAMNTEAFF.

The rearrangement joins TRBV6-6 to TRBJ2-1, with 9 positions matching TRBD1. J lost 9 bases, V lost 5 bases, and 8 bases had no gene match. Germline V gives CDR1 MNHNY, CDR2 SVGAGI (reference sequence). The CDR3 loop spans 14 amino acids. CDR3 DNA sequence: TGTGCCAGCAGTCGGGGACAGGGCAAGGCTGAGCAGTTCTTC. Translated: CASSRGQGKAEQFF.

This clone was observed a few times. The gene calls are TRBV24-1 and TRBJ2-1, with TRBD1 as a possible D gene (5 bases). The ends were cut back, 4 bases at V and 7 bases at J, with 16 bases in the middle. The CDR3 totals 15 residues. The germline V gene encodes CDR1 KGHDR and CDR2 SFDVKD. The CDR3 spells CATSDSSERGNEQFF. The CDR3 nucleotides are TGTGCCACCAGTGACTCTTCCGAAAGGGGTAATGAGCAGTTCTTC.

The count of this clone is one. V and J are TRBV20-1 and TRBJ1-5; D ambiguous. The V and J ends lost 3 bases and 3 bases respectively, with 15 bases between them. Germline CDR1 reads DFQATT; CDR2 reads SNEGSKA (reference sequence). The CDR3 covers 15 residues. As DNA, the CDR3 is TGCAGTGCTAGTGAGGGAGCTGGCAACAATCAGCCCCAGCATTTT. Protein product: CSASEGAGNNQPQHF.

The table lists this clone with a count of one. The CDR3 is CASSEGVTQYF. The DNA of the CDR3 is TGTGCCAGCAGTGAAGGCGTTACGCAGTATTTT. V usage is TRBV2 and J usage is TRBJ2-3; D ambiguous. The V gene's germline CDR1 is SNHLY and CDR2 FYNNEI. The CDR3 is made up of 11 amino acids. V lost 1 base, J lost 8 bases, and 4 bases lay in between.

The chain joins TRBV2 to TRBJ2-3; TRBD2 matches at 10 bases. V shed 1 base, J shed 5 bases, and the junction held 9 bases outside the gene matches. Germline CDR1 and CDR2: SNHLY and FYNNEI. The CDR3 sequence is 17 residues long. The CDR3 protein is CASSEEWLAGVKDTQYF. The CDR3 DNA sequence: TGTGCCAGCAGTGAAGAGTGGCTAGCGGGAGTGAAAGATACGCAGTATTTT.

On this clone: Compared with germline, one end of the junction differs, possibly owing to a read error. This sequence joins TRBV7-7 and TRBJ2-1, with 14 bases identical to TRBD2. CDR1 is SSHAT and CDR2 is FNYEAQ in the germline V gene (reference sequence). The length of the CDR3 is 17 residues. The CDR3 spells CASSVRTSGGPLGEQFF. CDR3 in DNA: TGTGCTAGCAGCGTACGGACTAGCGGGGGGCCCCTCGGTGAGCAGTTCTTC.

This clone was counted once. The J gene is TRBJ1-3, the V gene TRBV3-1 (or the pseudogene TRBV3-2); maybe TRBD1 (5 bases). From germline, CDR1 is LGHDT and CDR2 YNNKEL (reference sequence). This CDR3 is 14 amino acids long. Deletions cut 3 bases from V and 4 bases from J, with 10 bases between. The CDR3 sequence is CASSHGGDGNTIYF. In DNA, the CDR3 is TGTGCCAGCAGCCATGGGGGGGACGGAAACACCATATATTTT.

The CDR3 region has the DNA TGCGCCAGTACCCTCGCGGGGGAAGGCTACACCTTC. Protein: CASTLAGEGYTF. V gene TRBV5-1 combines with J gene TRBJ1-2; possibly TRBD1 for D (5 bases). The CDR3 runs 12 residues. The germline V gene has CDR1 SGHRS and CDR2 YFSETQ. The V end lost 8 bases, the J end lost 8 bases, and 16 bases lay between the germline ends.

This clone has only a few counts. The rearrangement joins TRBV7-8 to TRBJ1-5, with D perhaps TRBD1 (5 bases). The CDR3 totals 15 residues. Trimming left V 1 base short and J 3 bases short, with 10 bases between. Germline V CDR1 and CDR2: SGHVS, FQNEAQ. The CDR3 sequence is CASSLGREYNQPQHF. DNA of the CDR3: TGTGCCAGCAGCTTAGGCAGGGAATACAATCAGCCCCAGCATTTT.

The chain joins TRBV7-8 to TRBJ1-2; tentatively, D is TRBD1 (5 bases). Germline assignment: CDR1 SGHVS and CDR2 FQNEAQ. The CDR3 extends over 16 amino acids. The V end lost 3 bases, the J end lost 0 bases, and 14 bases lay between the germline ends. DNA of the CDR3: TGTGCCAGCAGCTTCGGGGCGGGGGAAGCTAACTATGGCTACACCTTC. It translates to CASSFGAGEANYGYTF.

The chain joins TRBV6-5 to TRBJ2-5; 8 positions match TRBD2. The germline V gene has CDR1 MNHEY and CDR2 SVGAGI. The CDR3 is 14 amino acids. J gave up 5 bases and V 7 bases, and 9 bases lay outside the gene matches. The CDR3, as DNA: TGTGCCAGCAAGGCTAGCGGGCGGGGTGAGACCCAGTACTTC. It specifies CASKASGRGETQYF.

This clone has just a few counts. The gene calls are TRBV4-2 and TRBJ2-6; weak D call: TRBD2 (5 bases). The CDR3 is 14 amino acids. Germline CDR1 is LGHNA and CDR2 is YNFKEQ. V lost 10 bases to trimming and J lost 0 bases, with 10 bases between them. Here the CDR3 DNA reads TGTGCCACCCGGGGAGACTCTGGGGCCAACGTCCTGACTTTC. Amino acid sequence: CATRGDSGANVLTF.

The V gene is TRBV28, the J gene TRBJ1-5, with D hard to call. The CDR3 spans 17 residues. The V gene lost 5 bases and the J gene lost 2 bases, with 19 bases spanning the gap. Germline loops: CDR1 MDHEN, CDR2 SYDVKM. The CDR3 DNA reads TGTGCCAGCAGTACACGACTTGGCGGGGTCGGCAATCAGCCCCAGCATTTT. Its translation is CASSTRLGGVGNQPQHF.